Below are 12 T cell receptor beta chains sequenced from a single sample in a study of blood T cell repertoires in COVID-19. The assay was immunoSEQ multiplex PCR, and TCRdb's table has in-frame clones only and misses some. In the table there are 260,000 or so clones, around 85% of which are singletons. The sample consisted of PBMCs or T cells enriched from blood (not recorded which). These receptors were taken from a woman aged 45-59 years who had recovered from COVID-19.

The chain carries TRBV20-1 and TRBJ1-1; D uncertain. In germline, CDR1 is DFQATT, CDR2 SNEGSKA (reference sequence). V lost 5 bases and J lost 7, with 11 bases in between. CDR3 length: 11 residues. Written as DNA, the CDR3 is TGCAGTGCTCGAGTAAGACTTGAAGCTTTCTTT. Translating gives CSARVRLEAFF.

J is TRBJ1-3 and V is TRBV4-2; TRBD1 matches at 9 bases. V shed 0 bases, J shed 6 bases, and the junction held 12 bases outside the gene matches. Germline values: CDR1 LGHNA, CDR2 YNFKEQ. The CDR3 has 18 amino acids. CDR3 amino acids: CASSQEPRGQGFLNTIYF. DNA for the CDR3: TGTGCCAGCAGCCAAGAACCCCGGGGACAGGGCTTTTTAAACACCATATATTTT.

This chain links TRBV19 with TRBJ2-1; 9 nucleotides match TRBD1. Germline values: CDR1 LNHDA, CDR2 SQIVND (reference sequence). Losses at the gene ends were 7 bases for V and 8 bases for J; bases not matched to a gene: 6. The CDR3 consists of 13 residues. The CDR3 coding sequence is TGTGCCAGTACCCCCTACAGGGGGCATGAGCAGTTCTTC. It yields the protein CASTPYRGHEQFF.

The chain links TRBV5-1 to TRBJ2-7, with a weak D call TRBD1 (5 bases). Trimming took off 4 bases at V and 4 bases at J, with 15 bases between the two ends. The CDR3 has 14 amino acids. Germline-derived CDR1 and CDR2 are SGHRS and YFSETQ. CDR3 amino acids: CASSKTIGVYEQYF. The CDR3 coding sequence is TGCGCCAGCAGCAAAACCATAGGGGTTTACGAGCAGTACTTC.

The chain carries TRBV4-2 and TRBJ1-6; D unresolved. This CDR3 comprises 14 residues. Looked up from germline, CDR1 is LGHNA and CDR2 is YNFKEQ. The ends were cut back, 1 base at V and 10 bases at J, with 11 bases in the middle. DNA for the CDR3: TGTGCCAGCAGCCAAGTAAAAAACGGGTCACCCCTCCACTTT. This translates into CASSQVKNGSPLHF.

This chain links TRBV21-1 with TRBJ1-2. TRBV21-1 is a pseudogene locus. The CDR3 consists of 18 residues. DNA of the CDR3: TGTGCCAGCAGCCTTAGGCGGGGGCGCGAGGCCATTCTTTATGGCTACACCTTC. Its protein is CASSLRRGREAILYGYTF.

In its sample, this clone was seen a few times. The V call is TRBV9, the J call TRBJ1-6; D is perhaps TRBD1 (5 bases). The CDR3 contains 15 residues. The V and J ends lost 3 bases and 7 bases respectively, with 14 bases between them. The germline gives CDR1 SGDLS, CDR2 YYNGEE. The CDR3 sequence: CASSEGWTHNSPLHF. The CDR3 DNA follows: TGTGCCAGCAGCGAGGGGTGGACGCACAATTCACCCCTCCACTTT.

This sequence joins TRBV5-4 and TRBJ2-7; possible D gene TRBD1, 6 bases. This CDR3 spans 16 amino acids. Germline CDR1 and CDR2: SGHNT and YYREEE (reference sequence). V was clipped by 0 bases and J by 7 bases, with 20 bases between them. The CDR3 is CASSLVPPGRGSEQYF. The CDR3 coding sequence is TGTGCCAGCAGCTTGGTACCCCCCGGCAGGGGTAGTGAGCAGTACTTC.

This clone was detected only once. The chain uses TRBV21-1 and TRBJ2-7; TRBD1, the D gene given by the table, was not confirmed from the DNA. TRBV21-1 is an annotated pseudogene. This CDR3 is 15 amino acids long. CDR3 sequence (DNA): TGTGCCACACCGAGTTATCCGGCTAGGGGGTGCGAGCAGTACTTC. As protein: CATPSYPARGCEQYF.

The gene calls are TRBV5-6 and TRBJ2-3, with TRBD2 matching over 10 bases. The CDR3 is made up of 16 amino acids. Germline loops: CDR1 SGHDT, CDR2 YYEEEE. The J segment lost 2 bases and the V segment lost 0 bases, leaving 3 bases of the junction unmatched. As DNA, the CDR3 is TGTGCCAGCAGCTTGGTCGGGACTAGCGCCACAGATACGCAGTATTTT. Protein sequence: CASSLVGTSATDTQYF.

V usage is TRBV7-8 and J usage is TRBJ2-1; 7 bases fit TRBD2. The CDR3 runs to 14 residues. V lost 5 bases to trimming and J lost 1 base; unmatched junction nucleotides: 2. CDR1 and CDR2 (germline): SGHVS, FQNEAQ. CDR3 loop: CASSLRESYNEQFF. CDR3 DNA sequence: TGTGCCAGCAGCCTGCGGGAGTCCTACAATGAGCAGTTCTTC.

The genes are TRBV10-3 and TRBJ1-1, with 8 bases identical to TRBD1. The germline V gene encodes CDR1 ENHRY and CDR2 SYGVKD. After removal of 0 bases from V and 1 base from J, the junction contained 4 bases not matched to a gene. This CDR3 spans 16 amino acids. In nucleotides, the CDR3 is TGTGCCATCAGTGAGTCGCAGGGGGCCCAGAACACTGAAGCTTTCTTT. Its translation is CAISESQGAQNTEAFF.